This TCR beta chain was profiled in a study of blood T cell repertoires in COVID-19. Study as a whole: Samples taken during acute and convalescent COVID-19 were collected in the United States, Italy and Spain.

Sequencing was performed with immunoSEQ multiplex PCR; in TCRdb, only in-frame clones are kept and a portion is missing. The table lists about 150,000 clones, about 86% of them singletons. The CDR3 is 13 amino acids. The ends lost 6 bases at V and 7 bases at J; junction bases unmatched: 8. CDR1 is SQVTM and CDR2 is ANQGSEA in the germline V gene. The chain combines TRBV29-1 with TRBJ2-1, with TRBD2 matching over 8 bases. The specimen was peripheral blood. This TCR derives from a man in his 70s with acute or convalescent COVID-19. The CDR3 nucleotides read TGCAGCGTCGAGGGGACTAGGGGTAATGAGCAGTTCTTC. Amino acid sequence: CSVEGTRGNEQFF.